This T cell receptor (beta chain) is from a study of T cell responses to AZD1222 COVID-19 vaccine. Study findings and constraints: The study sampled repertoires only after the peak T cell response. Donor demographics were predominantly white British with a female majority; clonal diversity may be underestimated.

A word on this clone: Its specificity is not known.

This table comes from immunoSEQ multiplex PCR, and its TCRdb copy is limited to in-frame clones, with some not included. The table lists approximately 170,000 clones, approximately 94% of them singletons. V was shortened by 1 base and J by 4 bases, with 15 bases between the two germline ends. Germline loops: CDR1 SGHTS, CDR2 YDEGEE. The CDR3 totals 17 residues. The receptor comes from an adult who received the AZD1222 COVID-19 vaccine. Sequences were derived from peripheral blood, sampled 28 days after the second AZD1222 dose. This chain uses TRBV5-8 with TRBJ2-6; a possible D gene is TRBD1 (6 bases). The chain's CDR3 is CASSLNFAGAGANVLTF. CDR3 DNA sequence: TGTGCCAGCAGCTTGAATTTTGCAGGGGCAGGGGCCAACGTCCTGACTTTC. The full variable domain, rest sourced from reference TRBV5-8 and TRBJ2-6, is EAGVTQSPTHLIKTRGQQATLRCSPISGHTSVYWYQQALGLGLQFLLWYDEGEERNRGNFPPRFSGRQFPNYSSELNVNALELEDSALYLCASSLNFAGAGANVLTFGAGSRLTVL.